This T cell receptor (beta chain) was recovered during a study of identical twins. V was trimmed by 8 bases and J by 1 base, leaving 9 bases between them. The CDR3 is made up of 13 amino acids. One entry per CDR3 protein results from TCRdb running MiXCR on the 5' RACE reads. The sample lists 1.5 million to 2 million distinct CDR3 sequences, about 32% occurring once. The specimen was cord blood. This chain links TRBV12-3 or TRBV12-4 with TRBJ2-1; possibly TRBD2 for D (6 bases). The TCR was taken from a newborn girl in good health. The CDR3 region is CASGTPSYNEQFF. The CDR3 nucleotides are TGTGCCAGCGGGACTCCTTCCTACAATGAGCAGTTCTTC.